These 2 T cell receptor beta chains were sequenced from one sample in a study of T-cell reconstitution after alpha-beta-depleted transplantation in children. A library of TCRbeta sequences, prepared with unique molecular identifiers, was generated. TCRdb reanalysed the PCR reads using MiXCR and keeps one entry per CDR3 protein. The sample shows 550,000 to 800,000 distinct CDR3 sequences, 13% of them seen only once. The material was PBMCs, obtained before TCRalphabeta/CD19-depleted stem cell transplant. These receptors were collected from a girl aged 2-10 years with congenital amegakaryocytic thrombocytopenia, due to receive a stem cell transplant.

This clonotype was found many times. The CDR3 region has the DNA TGTGCCAGTAGTATCCACAGGGGCGTCGGCACAGATACGCAGTATTTT. This sequence encodes CASSIHRGVGTDTQYF. This chain uses TRBV19 with TRBJ2-3, with 7 bases identical to TRBD1. CDR1 LNHDA and CDR2 SQIVND come from the germline V gene (reference sequence). V was pared by 3 bases and J by 1 base, with 7 bases of the junction left unmatched. This CDR3 region has 16 residues.

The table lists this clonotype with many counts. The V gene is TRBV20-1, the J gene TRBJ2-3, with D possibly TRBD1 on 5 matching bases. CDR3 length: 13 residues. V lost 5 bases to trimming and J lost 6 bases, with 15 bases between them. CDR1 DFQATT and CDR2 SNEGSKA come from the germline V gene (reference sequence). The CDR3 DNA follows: TGCAGTGCTCATAACCCGGCAGGGGATACGCAGTATTTT. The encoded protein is CSAHNPAGDTQYF.